The 14 T cell receptor beta chains below were found in one sample sequenced in a study of response to subunit inactivated influenza vaccine. One entry per CDR3 protein, called by TCRdb with MiXCR from the RT-PCR reads. Counted here are roughly 570,000 distinct CDR3 sequences, around 15% occurring once; the ten biggest clones make up over 8.5%. Sample: PBMCs from blood, taken approximately 12 days after vaccination. The receptors derive from a man aged 45-65 years who received an inactivated influenza vaccine.

The chain couples TRBV20-1 to TRBJ2-5; TRBD2 agrees at 7 bases. V gave up 3 bases and J gave up 9 bases; unmatched junction bases: 7. CDR1 DFQATT and CDR2 SNEGSKA come from the germline V gene (reference sequence). The CDR3 contains 12 residues. The CDR3 sequence: CSASRRGRAQYF. In DNA form, the CDR3 reads TGCAGTGCTAGCCGGCGGGGGAGGGCCCAGTACTTC.

The gene calls are TRBV7-9 and TRBJ2-5; D gene uncertain. The V and J ends lost 0 bases and 4 bases respectively, with 9 bases between them. This CDR3 comprises 14 residues. Germline loops: CDR1 SEHNR, CDR2 FQNEAQ (reference sequence). The CDR3 DNA follows: TGTGCCAGCAGCTTAGCTATGTTCAGAGAGACCCAGTACTTC. It specifies CASSLAMFRETQYF. The variable domain in full, with the rest retrieved from reference TRBV7-9 and TRBJ2-5, is DTGVSQNPRHKITKRGQNVTFRCDPISEHNRLYWYRQTLGQGPEFLTYFQNEAQLEKSRLLSDRFSAERPKGSFSTLEIQRTEQGDSAMYLCASSLAMFRETQYFGPGTRLLVL.

The chain has TRBV20-1 and TRBJ2-7, with D tentatively TRBD2 (5 bases). CDR1 DFQATT and CDR2 SNEGSKA come from the germline V gene (reference sequence). The CDR3 runs to 14 residues. CDR3 nucleotide sequence: TGCAGCCACGTTAACCTCGGGGATTCCTACGAGCAGTACTTC. Translation: CSHVNLGDSYEQYF.

This clonotype was seen only a few times. The chain has TRBV10-3 and TRBJ2-6; tentative D call: TRBD1 (6 bases). The CDR3 consists of 16 residues. Germline CDR1 ENHRY, CDR2 SYGVKD. Trimming removed 3 bases at V and 2 bases at J, with 11 bases between. The CDR3: CAISDPGQTGANVLTF. In DNA, the CDR3 is TGTGCCATCAGTGACCCGGGACAAACTGGGGCCAACGTCCTGACTTTC.

This clonotype was seen a handful of times. This sequence joins TRBV27 and TRBJ2-6; TRBD2 is a possible D gene (5 bases). Trimming took 6 bases from V and 0 from J, leaving 9 bases between them. The CDR3 is 15 residues long. In germline, CDR1 is MNHEY, CDR2 SMNVEV (reference sequence). The CDR3 spells CASSIGVSGANVLTF. Written as DNA, the CDR3 is TGTGCCAGCAGCATCGGGGTCTCTGGGGCCAACGTCCTGACTTTC.

This clonotype came up many times. The chain uses TRBV28 and TRBJ2-5; 8 bases match TRBD1. CDR3 size: 18 residues. Germline lookup yields CDR1 MDHEN and CDR2 SYDVKM. The junction had 18 bases not matched to a gene; V was cut back by 3 bases and J by 6 bases. CDR3 in amino acids: CASSFIPSDIGQGQTQYF. In DNA, the CDR3 is TGTGCCAGCAGTTTTATTCCTTCGGATATTGGACAGGGACAGACCCAGTACTTC.

This clonotype was recorded a few times. The J gene is TRBJ2-2, the V gene TRBV5-1; no clear D gene. The V gene's germline CDR1 is SGHRS and CDR2 YFSETQ. The CDR3 sequence is 14 residues long. Deletions cut 3 bases from V and 1 base from J, with 7 bases between. CDR3: CASSYDGNTGELFF. In nucleotides, the CDR3 is TGCGCCAGCAGCTACGACGGGAACACCGGGGAGCTGTTTTTT.

This clonotype has more than one count but fewer than ten. The chain recombines TRBV5-1 with TRBJ1-5, with a possible D match to TRBD1 (6 bases). The germline V gene has CDR1 SGHRS and CDR2 YFSETQ. The ends were cut back, 4 bases at V and 5 bases at J, with 13 bases in the middle. This CDR3 has 14 amino acids. The CDR3 protein is CASSRHREHQPQHF. CDR3 nucleotides: TGCGCCAGCAGCCGCCACAGGGAGCATCAGCCCCAGCATTTT.

This clonotype was picked up a small number of times. The genes are TRBV12-3 or TRBV12-4 and TRBJ1-4, with a possible D match to TRBD1 (6 bases). This CDR3 is 15 amino acids long. Trimming stripped 3 bases from V and 4 bases from J, with 12 bases between. CDR3 in DNA: TGTGCCAGCAGTTTTTGGGGACACTATAATGAAAAACTGTTTTTT. It translates to CASSFWGHYNEKLFF.

This clonotype was counted only a few times. The chain couples TRBV3-1 to TRBJ2-6; D is perhaps TRBD1 (5 bases). CDR1 and CDR2 from the germline V gene are LGHDT and YNNKEL (reference sequence). V lost 3 bases and J 2 bases, leaving 11 bases between the germline ends. The CDR3 sequence is 16 residues long. Here the CDR3 DNA reads TGTGCCAGCAGCCATGGTCAGGGTACTGGGGCCAACGTCCTGACTTTC. It codes for CASSHGQGTGANVLTF. The variable domain in full, completed from reference TRBV3-1 and TRBJ2-6, reads DTAVSQTPKYLVTQMGNDKSIKCEQNLGHDTMYWYKQDSKKFLKIMFSYNNKELIINETVPNRFSPKSPDKAHLNLHINSLELGDSAVYFCASSHGQGTGANVLTFGAGSRLTVL.

The chain recombines TRBV24-1 with TRBJ1-2; D gene uncertain. The CDR3 has 13 residues. The germline V gene encodes CDR1 KGHDR and CDR2 SFDVKD. V was clipped by 4 bases and J by 4 bases, with 9 bases between them. The CDR3 coding sequence is TGTGCCACCAGTGAAGGCTCCATCTATGGCTACACCTTC. Its protein product is CATSEGSIYGYTF.

This clonotype was found a few times. The genes are TRBV20-1 and TRBJ2-2; D may correspond to TRBD1 or TRBD2 (6 bases each). There are 14 residues in the CDR3. Trimming removed 2 bases at V and 4 bases at J, with 11 bases between. Germline CDR1 and CDR2: DFQATT and SNEGSKA (reference sequence). CDR3 residues: CSARTGGGTGELFF. The CDR3 DNA is TGCAGTGCTAGAACCGGAGGGGGCACCGGGGAGCTGTTTTTT.

This chain uses TRBV19 with TRBJ2-3; tentatively, D is TRBD1 (6 bases). Germline V gene sequence: CDR1 LNHDA, CDR2 SQIVND (reference sequence). The CDR3 covers 15 residues. V was trimmed by 3 bases and J by 3 bases, leaving 13 bases between them. The CDR3 loop is CASSIRSQGTDTQYF. The CDR3 DNA is TGTGCCAGTAGTATCCGGTCTCAGGGGACAGATACGCAGTATTTT.

This clonotype was detected a few times. This chain joins TRBV29-1 and TRBJ2-6; the D is unclear. Germline V gives CDR1 SQVTM, CDR2 ANQGSEA. The CDR3 is 15 amino acids. The V and J ends lost 0 bases and 1 base respectively, with 7 bases between them. CDR3 sequence reads: CSVEEPRSGANVLTF. The CDR3 nucleotides are TGCAGCGTTGAAGAGCCACGGTCTGGGGCCAACGTCCTGACTTTC.